These 8 T cell receptor beta chains were all obtained from the same sample, sequenced in a study of cytomegalovirus exposure and HLA in healthy donors. Assay used: immunoSEQ multiplex PCR; TCRdb lists only in-frame clones, some missing. The table includes some 170,000 clones, 85% to 90% detected once. Sequences were obtained from PBMCs. Receptors originate from a woman younger than 45 in good health and CMV-seronegative.

V is TRBV25-1 and J is TRBJ2-3, with D possibly matching TRBD2 (5 bases). The V gene's germline CDR1 is MGHDK and CDR2 SYGVNS. CDR3 length: 16 residues. Trimming removed 2 bases from V and 0 bases from J, with 12 bases in between. CDR3 sequence (DNA): TGTGCCAGCAGTGAACAACGGGGATGGAGCACAGATACGCAGTATTTT. The encoded protein is CASSEQRGWSTDTQYF.

V is TRBV9 and J is TRBJ2-7, with TRBD2 as a possible D gene (7 bases). Germline assignment: CDR1 SGDLS and CDR2 YYNGEE. V was pared by 4 bases and J by 0 bases, with 17 bases between. The CDR3 is made up of 16 amino acids. As DNA, the CDR3 is TGTGCCAGCAGCCCCCAGGGAGGGGGAGGCTCCTACGAGCAGTACTTC. This gives the protein CASSPQGGGGSYEQYF.

The rearrangement links TRBV10-2 to TRBJ1-1; D uncertain. The V end was cut by 7 bases, the J end by 11 bases, with 14 bases between. The length of the CDR3 is 11 residues. The germline CDR1 and CDR2 sequences are WSHSY and SAAADI. The CDR3 DNA is TGCGCCAGCACCGGGGAGGGAGGGGCTTTCTTT. Its translation is CASTGEGGAFF.

This clone was seen more than once but under ten times. The chain recombines TRBV6-5 with TRBJ1-3; weak D call: TRBD1 (5 bases). Germline V lookup: CDR1 MNHEY, CDR2 SVGAGI. The V end was cut by 5 bases, the J end by 4 bases, with 15 bases between. The CDR3 runs 15 residues. CDR3 residues: CASSPLGLGGNTIYF. The DNA of the CDR3 is TGTGCCAGCAGTCCTTTGGGACTGGGAGGAAACACCATATATTTT.

J is TRBJ2-2 and V is TRBV6-5, with 7 bases fitting TRBD1. Trimming at V came to 8 bases and at J to 4 bases, leaving 7 bases not matched to a gene. The CDR3 extends over 14 amino acids. CDR1 is MNHEY and CDR2 is SVGAGI in the germline V gene. CDR3 in amino acids: CASSRGRGTGELFF. CDR3 in DNA: TGTGCCAGCTCAAGGGGGCGAGGCACCGGGGAGCTGTTTTTT.

This chain connects TRBV29-1 to TRBJ2-1; TRBD1 agrees at 7 bases. The trim removed 6 bases at V and 1 base at J, leaving 3 bases unmatched. The CDR3 is 13 residues long. Germline V gene lookup returns CDR1 SQVTM and CDR2 ANQGSEA. In DNA, the CDR3 is TGCAGCGTGGAACAGGGGTCCTACAATGAGCAGTTCTTC. Translating it yields CSVEQGSYNEQFF.

V and J are TRBV15 and TRBJ1-1, with D perhaps matching TRBD1 (5 bases). The CDR3 runs to 13 residues. V lost 0 bases to trimming and J lost 7 bases, with 9 bases between them. CDR1 and CDR2 (germline): LNHNV, YYDKDF (reference sequence). The CDR3 nucleotides are TGTGCCACCAGCAGAGATCTCGGACATGAAGCTTTCTTT. It specifies CATSRDLGHEAFF. Full variable domain (outside the CDR3, taken from reference TRBV15 and TRBJ1-1): DAMVIQNPRYQVTQFGKPVTLSCSQTLNHNVMYWYQQKSSQAPKLLFHYYDKDFNNEADTPDNFQSRRPNTSFCFLDIRSPGLGDTAMYLCATSRDLGHEAFFGQGTRLTVV.

The chain recombines TRBV6-5 with TRBJ1-4; 7 bases are shared with TRBD1. V shed 5 bases and J 0 bases; nucleotides not matched to a gene: 3. Germline lookup yields CDR1 MNHEY and CDR2 SVGAGI. There are 15 residues in the CDR3. Here the CDR3 reads CASSQGQSTNEKLFF. The CDR3 DNA sequence: TGTGCCAGCAGTCAGGGACAGTCAACTAATGAAAAACTGTTTTTT.